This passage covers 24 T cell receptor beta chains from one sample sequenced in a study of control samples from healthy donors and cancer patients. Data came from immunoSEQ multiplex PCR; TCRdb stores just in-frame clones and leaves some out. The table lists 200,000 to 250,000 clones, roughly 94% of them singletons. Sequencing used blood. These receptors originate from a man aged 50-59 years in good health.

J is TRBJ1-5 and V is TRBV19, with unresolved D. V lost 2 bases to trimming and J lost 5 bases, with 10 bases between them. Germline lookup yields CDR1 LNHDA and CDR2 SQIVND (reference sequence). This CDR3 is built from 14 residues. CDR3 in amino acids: CASSITPLDQPQHF. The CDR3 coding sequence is TGTGCCAGTAGTATAACCCCGCTGGATCAGCCCCAGCATTTT.

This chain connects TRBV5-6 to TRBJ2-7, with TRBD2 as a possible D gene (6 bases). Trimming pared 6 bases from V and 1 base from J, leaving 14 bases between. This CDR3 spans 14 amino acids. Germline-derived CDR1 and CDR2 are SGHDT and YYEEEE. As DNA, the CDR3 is TGTGCCAGCACCCTGGGGAGGTTTTCCTACGAGCAGTACGTC. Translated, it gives CASTLGRFSYEQYV.

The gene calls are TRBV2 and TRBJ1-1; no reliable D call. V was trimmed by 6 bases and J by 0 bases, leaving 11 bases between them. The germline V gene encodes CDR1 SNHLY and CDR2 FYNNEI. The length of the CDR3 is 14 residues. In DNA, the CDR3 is TGTGCCAGCAGGGAGGAAGCCATGAACACTGAAGCTTTCTTT. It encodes CASREEAMNTEAFF.

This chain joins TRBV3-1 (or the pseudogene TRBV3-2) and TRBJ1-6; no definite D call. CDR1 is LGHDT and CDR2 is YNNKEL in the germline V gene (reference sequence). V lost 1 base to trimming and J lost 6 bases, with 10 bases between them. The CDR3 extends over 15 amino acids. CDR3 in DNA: TGTGCCAGCAGCCAAGGATCCGGATTTAATTCACCCCTCCACTTT. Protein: CASSQGSGFNSPLHF.

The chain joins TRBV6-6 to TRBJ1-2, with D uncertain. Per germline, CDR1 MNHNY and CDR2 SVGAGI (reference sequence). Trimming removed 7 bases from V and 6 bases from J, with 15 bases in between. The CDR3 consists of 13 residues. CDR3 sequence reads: CASNPDLGNGYTF. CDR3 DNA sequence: TGTGCCAGCAATCCGGACCTTGGCAATGGCTACACCTTC.

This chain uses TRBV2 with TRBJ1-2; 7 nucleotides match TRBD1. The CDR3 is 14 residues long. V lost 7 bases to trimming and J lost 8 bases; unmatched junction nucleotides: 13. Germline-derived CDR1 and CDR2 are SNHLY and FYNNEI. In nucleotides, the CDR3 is TGTGCCAGCAAGTACCAGCAGGGGGGTGGAGGCTACACCTTC. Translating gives CASKYQQGGGGYTF.

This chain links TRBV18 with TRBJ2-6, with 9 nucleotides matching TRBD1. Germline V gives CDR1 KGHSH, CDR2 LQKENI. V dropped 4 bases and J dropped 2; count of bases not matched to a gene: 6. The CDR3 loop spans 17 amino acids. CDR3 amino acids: CASSLIQGAAGANVLTF. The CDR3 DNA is TGTGCCAGCTCACTCATACAGGGGGCGGCTGGGGCCAACGTCCTGACTTTC.

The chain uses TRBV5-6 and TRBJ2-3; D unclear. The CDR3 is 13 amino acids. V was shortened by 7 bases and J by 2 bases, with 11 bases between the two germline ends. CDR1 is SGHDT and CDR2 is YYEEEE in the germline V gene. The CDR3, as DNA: TGTGCCAGCGGGCCCGGGTTCACAGATACGCAGTATTTT. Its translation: CASGPGFTDTQYF.

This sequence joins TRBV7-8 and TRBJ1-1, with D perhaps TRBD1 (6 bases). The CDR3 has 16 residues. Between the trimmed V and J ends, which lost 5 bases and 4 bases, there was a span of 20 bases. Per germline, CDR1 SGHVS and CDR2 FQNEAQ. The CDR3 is CASSLTGNVASTEAFF. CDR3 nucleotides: TGTGCCAGCAGCCTCACAGGGAATGTAGCGTCCACTGAAGCTTTCTTT.

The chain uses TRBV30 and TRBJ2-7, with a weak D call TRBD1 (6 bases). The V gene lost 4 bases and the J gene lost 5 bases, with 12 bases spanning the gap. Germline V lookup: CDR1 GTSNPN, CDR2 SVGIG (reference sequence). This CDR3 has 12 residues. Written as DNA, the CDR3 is TGTGCCTGGAACAGGGTTTTTGACGAGCAGTACTTC. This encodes CAWNRVFDEQYF.

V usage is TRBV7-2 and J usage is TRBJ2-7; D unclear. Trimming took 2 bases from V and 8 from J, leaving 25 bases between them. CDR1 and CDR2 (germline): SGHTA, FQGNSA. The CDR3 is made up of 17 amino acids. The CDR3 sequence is CASSLSWAAGPPTKQYF. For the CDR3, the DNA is TGTGCCAGCAGCTTAAGTTGGGCGGCCGGACCCCCTACGAAGCAGTACTTC. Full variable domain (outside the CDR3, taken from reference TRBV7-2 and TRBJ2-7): GAGVSQSPSNKVTEKGKDVELRCDPISGHTALYWYRQSLGQGLEFLIYFQGNSAPDKSGLPSDRFSAERTGGSVSTLTIQRTQQEDSAVYLCASSLSWAAGPPTKQYFGPGTRLTVT.

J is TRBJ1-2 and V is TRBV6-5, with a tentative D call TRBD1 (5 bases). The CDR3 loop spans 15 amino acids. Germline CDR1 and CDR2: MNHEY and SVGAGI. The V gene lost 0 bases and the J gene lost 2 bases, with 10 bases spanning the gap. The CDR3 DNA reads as TGTGCCAGCAGTTACTCGCGGGGGTGGAACTATGGCTACACCTTC. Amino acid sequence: CASSYSRGWNYGYTF.

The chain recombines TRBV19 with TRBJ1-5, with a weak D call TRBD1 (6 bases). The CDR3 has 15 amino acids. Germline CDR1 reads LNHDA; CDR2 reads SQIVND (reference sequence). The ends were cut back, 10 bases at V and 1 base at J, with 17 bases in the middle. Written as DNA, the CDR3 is TGTGCCACCACCGGAGGGGGGTTCAGCAATCAGCCCCAGCATTTT. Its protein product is CATTGGGFSNQPQHF. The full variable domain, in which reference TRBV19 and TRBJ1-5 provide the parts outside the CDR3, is DGGITQSPKYLFRKEGQNVTLSCEQNLNHDAMYWYRQDPGQGLRLIYYSQIVNDFQKGDIAEGYSVSREKKESFPLTVTSAQKNPTAFYLCATTGGGFSNQPQHFGDGTRLSIL.

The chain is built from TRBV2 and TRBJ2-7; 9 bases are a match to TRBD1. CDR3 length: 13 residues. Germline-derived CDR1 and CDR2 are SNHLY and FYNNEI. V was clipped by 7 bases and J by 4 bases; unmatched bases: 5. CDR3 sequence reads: CASNRDRAYEQYF. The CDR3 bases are TGTGCCAGCAACAGGGACAGGGCGTACGAGCAGTACTTC. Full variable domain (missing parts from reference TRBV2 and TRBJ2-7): EPEVTQTPSHQVTQMGQEVILRCVPISNHLYFYWYRQILGQKVEFLVSFYNNEISEKSEIFDDQFSVERPDGSNFTLKIRSTKLEDSAMYFCASNRDRAYEQYFGPGTRLTVT.

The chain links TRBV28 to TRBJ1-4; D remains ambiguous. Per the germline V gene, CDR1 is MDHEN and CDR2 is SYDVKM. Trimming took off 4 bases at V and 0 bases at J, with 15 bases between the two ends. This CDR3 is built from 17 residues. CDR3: CASSSPHDTATNEKLFF. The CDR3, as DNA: TGTGCCAGCAGTTCCCCCCACGACACCGCAACTAATGAAAAACTGTTTTTT.

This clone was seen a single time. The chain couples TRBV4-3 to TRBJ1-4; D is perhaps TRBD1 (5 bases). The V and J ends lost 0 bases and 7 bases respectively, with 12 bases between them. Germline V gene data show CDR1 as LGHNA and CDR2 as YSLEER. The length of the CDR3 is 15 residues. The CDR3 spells CASSQDRGLGEKLFF. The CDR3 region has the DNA TGCGCCAGCAGCCAAGATCGGGGACTAGGTGAAAAACTGTTTTTT.

The CDR3 DNA reads as TGCGCCAGCAGCCAAGTTCTCCTCCAGGGCAATCAGCCCCAGCATTTT. Amino acid sequence: CASSQVLLQGNQPQHF. V usage is TRBV4-1 and J usage is TRBJ1-5; D not resolved. Looked up from germline, CDR1 is MGHRA and CDR2 is YSYEKL. The CDR3 is 16 amino acids. V lost 1 base and J 2 bases, leaving 12 bases between the germline ends.

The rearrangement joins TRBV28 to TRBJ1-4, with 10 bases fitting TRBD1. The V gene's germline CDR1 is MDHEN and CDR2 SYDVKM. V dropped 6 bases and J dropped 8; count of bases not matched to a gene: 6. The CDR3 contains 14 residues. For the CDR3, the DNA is TGTGCCAGCAGACGGACAGGGGGGGACGAAAAACTGTTTTTT. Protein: CASRRTGGDEKLFF.

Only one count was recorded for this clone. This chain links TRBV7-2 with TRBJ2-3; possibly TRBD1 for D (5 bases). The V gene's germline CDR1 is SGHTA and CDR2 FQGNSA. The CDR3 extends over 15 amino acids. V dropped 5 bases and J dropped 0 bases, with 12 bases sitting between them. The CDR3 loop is CASSLGVRSTDTQYF. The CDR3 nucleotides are TGTGCCAGCAGCCTAGGGGTCAGAAGCACAGATACGCAGTATTTT.

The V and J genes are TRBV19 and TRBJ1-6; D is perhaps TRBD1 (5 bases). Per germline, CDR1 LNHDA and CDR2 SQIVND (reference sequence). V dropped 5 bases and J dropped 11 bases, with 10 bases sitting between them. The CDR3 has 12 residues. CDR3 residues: CASSGGLPPLHF. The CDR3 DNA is TGTGCCAGTAGTGGGGGGTTACCACCCCTCCACTTT.

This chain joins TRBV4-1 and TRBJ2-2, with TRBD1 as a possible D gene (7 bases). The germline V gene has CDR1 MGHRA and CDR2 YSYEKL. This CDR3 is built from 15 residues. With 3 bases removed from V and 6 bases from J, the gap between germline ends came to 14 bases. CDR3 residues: CASSQEGAGSGELFF. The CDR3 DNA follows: TGCGCCAGCAGCCAGGAGGGGGCGGGATCCGGGGAGCTGTTTTTT.

The CDR3 here is CASSLEGRGYNEQFF. CDR3 bases: TGCGCCAGCAGCCTTGAGGGTCGGGGATACAATGAGCAGTTCTTC. This rearrangement joins TRBV4-3 to TRBJ2-1, with D possibly being TRBD2 (5 bases). The CDR3 runs 15 residues. The V end was cut by 4 bases, the J end by 4 bases, with 14 bases between. CDR1 and CDR2 from the germline V gene are LGHNA and YSLEER.

CDR3 sequence reads: CASSGVGGTWNEQFF. The CDR3 DNA sequence: TGTGCCAGCAGTGGGGTCGGGGGGACCTGGAATGAGCAGTTCTTC. J is TRBJ2-1 and V is TRBV2; 7 bases align to TRBD2. Germline V gene data show CDR1 as SNHLY and CDR2 as FYNNEI. J was trimmed by 7 bases and V by 4 bases; bases with no gene match: 10. CDR3 length: 15 amino acids. Full variable domain (rest looked up from reference TRBV2 and TRBJ2-1): EPEVTQTPSHQVTQMGQEVILRCVPISNHLYFYWYRQILGQKVEFLVSFYNNEISEKSEIFDDQFSVERPDGSNFTLKIRSTKLEDSAMYFCASSGVGGTWNEQFFGPGTRLTVL.

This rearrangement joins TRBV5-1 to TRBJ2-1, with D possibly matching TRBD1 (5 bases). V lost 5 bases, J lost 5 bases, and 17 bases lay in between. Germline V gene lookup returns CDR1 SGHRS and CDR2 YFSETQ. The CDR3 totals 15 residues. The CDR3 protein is CASRLIVRADNEQFF. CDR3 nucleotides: TGCGCCAGCAGGTTAATTGTCAGGGCGGACAATGAGCAGTTCTTC.